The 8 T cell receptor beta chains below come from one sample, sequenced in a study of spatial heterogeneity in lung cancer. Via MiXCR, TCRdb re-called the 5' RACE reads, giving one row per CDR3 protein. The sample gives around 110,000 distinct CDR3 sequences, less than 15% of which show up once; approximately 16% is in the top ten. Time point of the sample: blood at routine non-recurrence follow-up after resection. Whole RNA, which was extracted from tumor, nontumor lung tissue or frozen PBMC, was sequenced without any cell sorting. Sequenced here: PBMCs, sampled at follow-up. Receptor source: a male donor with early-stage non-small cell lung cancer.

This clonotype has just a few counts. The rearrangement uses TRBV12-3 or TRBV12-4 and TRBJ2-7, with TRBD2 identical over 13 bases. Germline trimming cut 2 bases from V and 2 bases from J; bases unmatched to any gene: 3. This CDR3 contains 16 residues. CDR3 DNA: TGTGCCAGCAGTTTAAACGGACTAGCGGGGGCCTACGAGCAGTACTTC. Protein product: CASSLNGLAGAYEQYF.

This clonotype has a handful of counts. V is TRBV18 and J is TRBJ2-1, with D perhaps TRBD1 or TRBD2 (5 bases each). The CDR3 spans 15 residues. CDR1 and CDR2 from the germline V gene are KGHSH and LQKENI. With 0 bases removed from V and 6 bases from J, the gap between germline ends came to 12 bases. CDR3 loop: CASSPPRGPFNEQFF. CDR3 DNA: TGTGCCAGCTCACCACCCCGGGGCCCTTTCAATGAGCAGTTCTTC.

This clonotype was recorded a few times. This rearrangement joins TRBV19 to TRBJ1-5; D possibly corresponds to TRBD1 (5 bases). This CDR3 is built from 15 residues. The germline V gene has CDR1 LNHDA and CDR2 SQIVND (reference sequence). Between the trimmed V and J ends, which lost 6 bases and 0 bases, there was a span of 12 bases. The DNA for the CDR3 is TGTGCCAGTAGCTCGGGGGTCTATAGCAATCAGCCCCAGCATTTT. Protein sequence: CASSSGVYSNQPQHF.

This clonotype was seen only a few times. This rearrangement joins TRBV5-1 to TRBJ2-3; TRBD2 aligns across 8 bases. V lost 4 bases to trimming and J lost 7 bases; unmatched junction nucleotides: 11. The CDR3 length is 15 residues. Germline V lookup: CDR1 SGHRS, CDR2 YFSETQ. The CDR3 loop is CASSLDGGDGNTQYF. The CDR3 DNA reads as TGCGCCAGCAGCCTCGACGGGGGGGACGGAAATACGCAGTATTTT.

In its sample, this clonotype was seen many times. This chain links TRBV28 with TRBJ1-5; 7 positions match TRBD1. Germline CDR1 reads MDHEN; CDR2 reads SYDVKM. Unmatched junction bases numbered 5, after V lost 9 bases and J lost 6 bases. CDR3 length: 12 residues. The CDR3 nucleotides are TGTGCCAGTGGAGGGGGCAGTCAGCCCCAGCATTTT. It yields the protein CASGGGSQPQHF.

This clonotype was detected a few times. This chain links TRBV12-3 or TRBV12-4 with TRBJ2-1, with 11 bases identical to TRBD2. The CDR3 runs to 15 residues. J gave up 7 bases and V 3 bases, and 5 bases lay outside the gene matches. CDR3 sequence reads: CASSFSASGGNEQFF. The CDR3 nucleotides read TGTGCCAGCAGTTTTTCGGCTAGCGGGGGGAATGAGCAGTTCTTC.

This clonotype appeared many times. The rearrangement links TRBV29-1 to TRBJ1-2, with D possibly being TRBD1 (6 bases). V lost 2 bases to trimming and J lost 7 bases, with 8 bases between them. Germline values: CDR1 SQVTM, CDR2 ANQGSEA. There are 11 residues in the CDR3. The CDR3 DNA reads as TGCAGCGTTGAAAGGGGGTTTGGCTACACCTTC. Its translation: CSVERGFGYTF.

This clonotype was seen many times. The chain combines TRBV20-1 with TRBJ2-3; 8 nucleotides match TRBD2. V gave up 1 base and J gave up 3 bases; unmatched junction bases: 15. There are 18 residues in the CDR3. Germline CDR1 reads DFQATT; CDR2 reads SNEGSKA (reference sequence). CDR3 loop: CSARAGVRAGGPTDTQYF. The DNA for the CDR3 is TGCAGTGCTAGAGCTGGGGTTCGTGCGGGGGGCCCGACAGATACGCAGTATTTT.